Following are 22 T cell receptor beta chains from one sample sequenced in a study of radiotherapy plus CTLA-4 blockade in lung cancer. The assay was immunoSEQ multiplex PCR, and TCRdb's table has in-frame clones only and misses some. This sample has tens of thousands of clones, with about four fifths found just once. The sequencing used peripheral blood, collected from a patient treated with radiotherapy plus ipilimumab. These receptors all stem from a human donor with non-small cell lung cancer that progressed on radiotherapy plus ipilimumab.

The chain uses TRBV19 and TRBJ2-7; maybe TRBD2 (5 bases). CDR3 length equals 16 residues. Germline V gene lookup returns CDR1 LNHDA and CDR2 SQIVND (reference sequence). Trimming took 5 bases from V and 2 from J, leaving 19 bases between them. The CDR3 region has the DNA TGTGCCAGTAGTCCGGACCCCGGGGATGAACCCTACGAGCAGTACTTC. Protein: CASSPDPGDEPYEQYF.

This sequence joins TRBV7-2 and TRBJ2-7; D tentatively fits TRBD1 or TRBD2 (5 bases each). The V gene's germline CDR1 is SGHTA and CDR2 FQGNSA. The CDR3 has 16 residues. Trimming cost V 4 bases and J 5 bases, with 21 bases left between them. CDR3 DNA sequence: TGTGCCAGCAGCTCTCCACCGGGACGACTCGTTGACGAGCAGTACTTC. As protein: CASSSPPGRLVDEQYF.

The chain couples TRBV6-5 to TRBJ1-1; D not resolved. Looked up from germline, CDR1 is MNHEY and CDR2 is SVGAGI. Trimming took off 6 bases at V and 5 bases at J, with 10 bases between the two ends. CDR3 length: 12 residues. CDR3 sequence: CASSLQGTEAFF. The CDR3 DNA is TGTGCCAGCAGCCTACAAGGGACTGAAGCTTTCTTT.

A note on this clone: At one boundary the junction diverges from the germline segment, which might be a read error. Here the CDR3 reads CAWSGDRSSRNTIYF. The CDR3 DNA is TGTGCCTGGAGCGGAGACAGGAGCTCTAGAAACACCATATATTTT. The chain is built from TRBV30 and TRBJ1-3; D might be TRBD1 (6 bases). Germline V gene data show CDR1 as GTSNPN and CDR2 as SVGIG (reference sequence). This CDR3 is built from 15 residues. The full variable domain, rest sourced from reference TRBV30 and TRBJ1-3, is SQTIHQWPATLVQPVGSPLSLECTVEGTSNPNLYWYRQAAGRGLQLLFYSVGIGQISSEVPQNLSASRPQDRQFILSSKKLLLSDSGFYLCAWSGDRSSRNTIYFGEGSWLTVV.

The chain employs TRBV5-1 and TRBJ2-7, with no clear D. With 5 bases removed from V and 3 bases from J, the gap between germline ends came to 12 bases. There are 13 residues in the CDR3. Germline V gives CDR1 SGHRS, CDR2 YFSETQ. The CDR3 DNA reads as TGCGCCAGCAGTTTCGTTGACGGCTACGAGCAGTACTTC. Translation gives CASSFVDGYEQYF. Filled out from reference TRBV5-1 and TRBJ2-7, the complete variable domain reads KAGVTQTPRYLIKTRGQQVTLSCSPISGHRSVSWYQQTPGQGLQFLFEYFSETQRNKGNFPGRFSGRQFSNSRSEMNVSTLELGDSALYLCASSFVDGYEQYFGPGTRLTVT.

The chain carries TRBV2 and TRBJ2-5, with 7 nucleotides matching TRBD1. Germline V gene data show CDR1 as SNHLY and CDR2 as FYNNEI. The CDR3 covers 13 residues. J lost 1 base, V lost 4 bases, and 0 bases had no gene match. The CDR3 DNA is TGTGCCAGCAGTGGACAGGGCCAAGAGACCCAGTACTTC. This codes for CASSGQGQETQYF.

The V gene is TRBV6-6, the J gene TRBJ1-1, with 8 bases that match TRBD1. The germline V gene has CDR1 MNHNY and CDR2 SVGAGI (reference sequence). Unmatched junction bases numbered 5, after V lost 5 bases and J lost 3 bases. This CDR3 has 14 amino acids. CDR3 residues: CASSPQGGDTEAFF. The CDR3 bases are TGTGCCAGCAGTCCACAGGGGGGCGACACTGAAGCTTTCTTT.

As regards this clone: At one end, the junction sequence differs from germline, possibly due to a read error. V usage is TRBV6-5 and J usage is TRBJ1-1, with a possible D match to TRBD1 (6 bases). The CDR3 is 12 amino acids. In germline, CDR1 is MNHEY, CDR2 SVGAGI. CDR3 DNA sequence: TGTGCCAGCAGCCACAACGGGGGCATTCTTATCTTT. Amino acids: CASSHNGGILIF.

The chain couples TRBV7-8 to TRBJ2-7, with no clear D. Germline CDR1 reads SGHVS; CDR2 reads FQNEAQ. The CDR3 extends over 11 amino acids. V lost 5 bases and J lost 3, with 5 bases in between. The CDR3 here is CASSLSYEQYF. The DNA for the CDR3 is TGTGCCAGCAGCCTGAGCTACGAGCAGTACTTC.

V usage is TRBV7-2 and J usage is TRBJ2-7; D might be TRBD1 or TRBD2, each matching 5 bases. The germline gives CDR1 SGHTA, CDR2 FQGNSA. This CDR3 has 19 amino acids. The V and J ends lost 2 bases and 2 bases respectively, with 25 bases between them. The CDR3 nucleotides are TGTGCCAGCAGCTTAAGGGGTCTTGATTCTCGGGACCGAACCTACGAGCAGTACTTC. Translation gives CASSLRGLDSRDRTYEQYF.

This chain links TRBV18 with TRBJ2-7, with 7 bases identical to TRBD2. CDR3 length equals 16 residues. Germline-derived CDR1 and CDR2 are KGHSH and LQKENI. V was clipped by 0 bases and J by 4 bases; unmatched bases: 9. The CDR3 DNA is TGTGCCAGCTCACCACCCCAGTGGGGGGGGAGTTACGAGCAGTACTTC. This encodes CASSPPQWGGSYEQYF.

This chain uses TRBV9 with TRBJ1-2, with D unresolved. Germline loops: CDR1 SGDLS, CDR2 YYNGEE. The length of the CDR3 is 13 residues. Between the trimmed V and J ends, which lost 0 bases and 6 bases, there was a span of 9 bases. In DNA form, the CDR3 reads TGTGCCAGCAGCGTAGGGGGTTTGGATGGCTACACCTTC. This translates into CASSVGGLDGYTF.

The rearrangement uses TRBV27 and TRBJ2-1; the D gene is possibly TRBD1 (5 bases). The CDR3 extends over 15 amino acids. The ends were cut back, 8 bases at V and 0 bases at J, with 14 bases in the middle. The germline V gene encodes CDR1 MNHEY and CDR2 SMNVEV (reference sequence). The CDR3 DNA follows: TGTGCCAGCGGGGAAGGGGTAAGCTCCTACAATGAGCAGTTCTTC. It is translated as CASGEGVSSYNEQFF.

Only a few counts were recorded for this clone. The V and J genes are TRBV4-3 and TRBJ1-4; TRBD1 matches at 7 bases. The CDR3 has 16 amino acids. The V gene end was trimmed by 1 base and the J gene end by 8 bases; junction bases not matched to a gene: 10. Germline-derived CDR1 and CDR2 are LGHNA and YSLEER. CDR3 sequence (DNA): TGCGCCAGCAGCCAAGGCCCCGACAGGGTGAGCGAAAAACTGTTTTTT. Its protein is CASSQGPDRVSEKLFF.

This clone has a handful of counts. The V call is TRBV6-5, the J call TRBJ2-1; 10 bases map to TRBD1. This CDR3 region has 15 residues. CDR1 MNHEY and CDR2 SVGAGI come from the germline V gene. The junction had 7 bases not matched to a gene; V was cut back by 5 bases and J by 6 bases. The CDR3 bases are TGTGCCAGCAGTAGCAGACAGGGGGCTTTCAATGAGCAGTTCTTC. Protein sequence: CASSSRQGAFNEQFF.

This clone has just one count. The chain combines TRBV6-1 with TRBJ1-1; no clear D. The CDR3 extends over 12 amino acids. V shed 6 bases and J shed 8 bases, with 13 bases lying between them. The germline V gene has CDR1 MNHNS and CDR2 SASEGT. CDR3 in DNA: TGTGCCAGCAGCCCGAGGGTCGGAGAAGCTTTCTTT. It specifies CASSPRVGEAFF.

V gene TRBV27 combines with J gene TRBJ1-1, with D tentatively TRBD1 (5 bases). The CDR3 contains 15 residues. V lost 7 bases and J 1 base, leaving 16 bases between the germline ends. CDR1 is MNHEY, CDR2 SMNVEV, per germline (reference sequence). The CDR3 is CASNPLGEENTEAFF. Written as DNA, the CDR3 is TGTGCCAGCAATCCCTTAGGGGAAGAGAACACTGAAGCTTTCTTT.

The chain carries TRBV28 and TRBJ1-4, with 8 bases fitting TRBD1. This CDR3 comprises 16 residues. Germline V lookup: CDR1 MDHEN, CDR2 SYDVKM. With V trimmed by 5 bases and J by 0 bases, 5 bases remained unmatched. CDR3 nucleotide sequence: TGTGCCAGCAGTCTTCCAGGGGGCACAACTAATGAAAAACTGTTTTTT. The encoded protein is CASSLPGGTTNEKLFF.

The rearrangement joins TRBV29-1 to TRBJ2-1, with D uncertain. The germline gives CDR1 SQVTM, CDR2 ANQGSEA. The CDR3 totals 12 residues. Trimming removed 6 bases from V and 1 base from J, with 7 bases in between. This CDR3 reads CSVRSSYNEQFF. CDR3 coding DNA: TGCAGCGTCCGATCATCCTACAATGAGCAGTTCTTC.

This clone has a single count. Other DNA variants within this sample encode the same CDR3. This chain's CDR3 is CASSLEVQETQYF. In DNA form, the CDR3 reads TGCGCCAGCAGCTTGGAAGTGCAAGAGACCCAGTACTTC. This sequence joins TRBV5-1 and TRBJ2-5; D is uncertain. There are 13 residues in the CDR3. The ends were cut back, 0 bases at V and 2 bases at J, with 5 bases in the middle. Germline loops: CDR1 SGHRS, CDR2 YFSETQ.

V and J are TRBV7-2 and TRBJ1-2; the match to TRBD1 covers 10 bases. J lost 3 bases, V lost 1 base, and 2 bases had no gene match. CDR3 length: 15 residues. Germline-derived CDR1 and CDR2 are SGHTA and FQGNSA. CDR3 coding DNA: TGTGCCAGCAGCTTAGGACAGGGGGCTGACTATGGCTACACCTTC. This codes for CASSLGQGADYGYTF. The full variable domain, its missing parts supplied by reference TRBV7-2 and TRBJ1-2, is GAGVSQSPSNKVTEKGKDVELRCDPISGHTALYWYRQSLGQGLEFLIYFQGNSAPDKSGLPSDRFSAERTGGSVSTLTIQRTQQEDSAVYLCASSLGQGADYGYTFGSGTRLTVV.

V is TRBV30 and J is TRBJ1-2, with a weak D call TRBD1 (5 bases). With 5 bases removed from V and 7 bases from J, the gap between germline ends came to 20 bases. CDR3 length: 14 residues. CDR1 and CDR2 (germline): GTSNPN, SVGIG (reference sequence). The CDR3 spells CAWGASGGGGGYTF. The CDR3 nucleotides read TGTGCCTGGGGGGCGTCTGGGGGGGGAGGTGGCTACACCTTC.